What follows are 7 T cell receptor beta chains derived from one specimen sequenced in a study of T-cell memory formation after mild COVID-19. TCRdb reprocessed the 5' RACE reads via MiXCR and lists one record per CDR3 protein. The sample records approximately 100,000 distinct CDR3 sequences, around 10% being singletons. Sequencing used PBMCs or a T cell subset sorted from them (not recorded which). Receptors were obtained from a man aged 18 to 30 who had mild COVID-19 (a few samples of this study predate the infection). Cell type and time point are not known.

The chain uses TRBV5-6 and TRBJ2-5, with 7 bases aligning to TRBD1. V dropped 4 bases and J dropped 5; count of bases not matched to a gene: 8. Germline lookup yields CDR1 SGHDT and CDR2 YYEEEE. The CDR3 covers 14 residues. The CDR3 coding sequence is TGTGCCAGCAGCACCGACAGGGAGTGGGAGACCCAGTACTTC. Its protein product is CASSTDREWETQYF.

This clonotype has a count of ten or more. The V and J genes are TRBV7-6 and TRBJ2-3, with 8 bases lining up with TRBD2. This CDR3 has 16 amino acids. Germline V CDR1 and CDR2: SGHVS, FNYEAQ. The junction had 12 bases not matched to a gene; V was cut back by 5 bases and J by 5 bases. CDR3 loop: CASSLGQAGVRDTQYF. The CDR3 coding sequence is TGTGCCAGCAGCCTGGGGCAAGCGGGGGTCAGAGATACGCAGTATTTT.

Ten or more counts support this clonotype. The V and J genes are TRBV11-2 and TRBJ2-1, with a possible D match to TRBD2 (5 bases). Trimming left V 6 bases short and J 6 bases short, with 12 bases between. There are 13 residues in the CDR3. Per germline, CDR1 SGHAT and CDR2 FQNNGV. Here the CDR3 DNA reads TGTGCCAGCAGACCCCCGGGAAGCAATGAGCAGTTCTTC. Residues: CASRPPGSNEQFF.

CDR3 DNA sequence: TGTGCCAGCAGCTTGGGAGGTGGGGCCAATCAGCCCCAGCATTTT. Its translation: CASSLGGGANQPQHF. This chain links TRBV7-9 with TRBJ1-5; possible D gene TRBD1, 5 bases. The V gene lost 3 bases and the J gene lost 3 bases, with 12 bases spanning the gap. Germline-derived CDR1 and CDR2 are SEHNR and FQNEAQ (reference sequence). This CDR3 spans 15 amino acids.

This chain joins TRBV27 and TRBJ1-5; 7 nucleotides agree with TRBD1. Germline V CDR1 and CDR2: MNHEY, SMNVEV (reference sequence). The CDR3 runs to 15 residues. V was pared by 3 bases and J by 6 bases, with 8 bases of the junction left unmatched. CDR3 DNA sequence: TGTGCCAGCAGTTTCGGAGGGGGCGCCAGTCAGCCCCAGCATTTT. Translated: CASSFGGGASQPQHF.

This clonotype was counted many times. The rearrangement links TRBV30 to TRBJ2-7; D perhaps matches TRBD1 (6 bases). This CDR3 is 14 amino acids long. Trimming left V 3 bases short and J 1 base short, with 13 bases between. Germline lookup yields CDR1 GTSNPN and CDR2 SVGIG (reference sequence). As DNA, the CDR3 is TGTGCCTGGAGCCCCTCCGGGACATCCTACGAGCAGTACTTC. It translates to CAWSPSGTSYEQYF.

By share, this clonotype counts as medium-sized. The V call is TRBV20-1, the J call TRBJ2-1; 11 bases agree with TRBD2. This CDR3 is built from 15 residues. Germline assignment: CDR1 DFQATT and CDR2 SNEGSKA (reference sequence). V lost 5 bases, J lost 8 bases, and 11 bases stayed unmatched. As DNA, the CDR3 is TGCAGTGCTCTCCTAGCGGGGGGACTAAGTCATGAGCAGTTCTTC. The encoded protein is CSALLAGGLSHEQFF.